This T cell receptor (beta chain) emerged from a study of cytomegalovirus exposure and HLA in healthy donors. General observations from the study: There were some V segments, including TRBV6-2 and TRBV6-3, excluded as indistinguishable. Trimming of TCR beta V- and J-genes showed a link, identified in a later analysis, to a missense DCLRE1C variant.

Regarding this clone: Its specificity is unknown.

Use of 60 Vbeta and 13 Jbeta primers characterized the PCR. The table came from immunoSEQ multiplex PCR; TCRdb's copy has only in-frame clones and leaves some out. The sample lists a few hundred thousand clones, around 80% occurring once. CDR1 and CDR2 (germline): KGHSH, LQKENI. CDR3 length: 14 residues. V lost 6 bases, J lost 6 bases, and 5 bases stayed unmatched. The sequencing sample was made of PBMCs. The source of this sequence is a woman aged 60-75 years in good health and CMV-seropositive. The chain combines TRBV18 with TRBJ1-5, with 10 bases that match TRBD1. CDR3 sequence: CASSGQGSSQPQHF. The CDR3 region has the DNA TGTGCCAGCTCGGGACAGGGGAGTAGTCAGCCCCAGCATTTT.